The 30 T cell receptor beta chains presented below share a single source sample, sequenced in a study of Graves' ophthalmopathy and Graves' hyperthyroidism. Amplification from RNA transcripts yielded the TCR beta CDR3 regions. HTBI-primed RT-PCR formed the first round, and a multiplex PCR formed the second. From the multiplex PCR reads, TCRdb called clonotypes with MiXCR, one entry per CDR3 protein. The data show 900,000 to 1,200,000 distinct CDR3 sequences, roughly two fifths seen once. The material sequenced was peripheral blood or thyroid tissue (not recorded which). The receptors originated from an adult man with Graves' hyperthyroidism.

This clonotype came up once. One end of the junction varies from germline; a read error may be responsible. The chain is built from TRBV7-9 and TRBJ2-6; D possibly corresponds to TRBD2 (5 bases). Germline CDR1 reads SEHNR; CDR2 reads FQNEAQ (reference sequence). The CDR3 runs to 15 residues. In DNA, the CDR3 is TGTGCCAGCAGCTTACCCCCTGGAGAGGGAAACACTGAAGCTTTC. This codes for CASSLPPGEGNTEAF.

In its sample, this clonotype was seen many times. The chain combines TRBV7-9 with TRBJ1-4, with 7 positions matching TRBD1. The CDR3 has 14 residues. Trimming at V came to 2 bases and at J to 7 bases, leaving 4 bases not matched to a gene. The germline V gene has CDR1 SEHNR and CDR2 FQNEAQ (reference sequence). The CDR3 sequence: CASSLTGVLEKLFF. CDR3 DNA: TGTGCCAGCAGCTTAACAGGGGTTCTTGAAAAACTGTTTTTT.

This clonotype was seen many times. The rearrangement joins TRBV7-2 to TRBJ1-2; D not resolved. The CDR3 spans 15 residues. Trimming stripped 2 bases from V and 0 bases from J, with 10 bases between. Germline lookup yields CDR1 SGHTA and CDR2 FQGNSA. CDR3 protein: CASSLTGSANYGYTF. CDR3 bases: TGTGCCAGCAGCTTAACCGGGTCAGCTAACTATGGCTACACCTTC.

The sample holds many counts of this clonotype. This chain connects TRBV10-3 to TRBJ2-5; 8 bases fit TRBD1. The CDR3 extends over 15 amino acids. With V trimmed by 2 bases and J by 1 base, 3 bases remained unmatched. CDR1 is ENHRY, CDR2 SYGVKD, per germline. In DNA form, the CDR3 reads TGTGCCATCAGTGAGGGCAGGGGGCGCCAAGAGACCCAGTACTTC. It yields the protein CAISEGRGRQETQYF.

This sequence joins TRBV30 and TRBJ1-1; D may be TRBD1 (6 bases). With 2 bases removed from V and 1 base from J, the gap between germline ends came to 14 bases. The CDR3 spans 15 residues. Per the germline V gene, CDR1 is GTSNPN and CDR2 is SVGIG (reference sequence). The CDR3 sequence: CAWSKSGTTNTEAFF. Here the CDR3 DNA reads TGTGCCTGGAGTAAGTCCGGGACAACGAACACTGAAGCTTTCTTT.

Comment on this clonotype: At one end the junction does not follow the germline gene, possibly because of a read error. V usage is TRBV4-3 and J usage is TRBJ1-2, with 9 bases that match TRBD1. The CDR3 consists of 13 residues. CDR1 and CDR2 (germline): LGHNA, YSLEER. CDR3 loop: CAGSAGTGYGYTF. In DNA, the CDR3 is TGCGCCGGCAGCGCGGGGACAGGGTATGGCTACACCTTC.

At least ten counts were recorded for this clonotype. This chain links TRBV7-8 with TRBJ2-7; maybe TRBD1 (6 bases). V lost 1 base and J 1 base, leaving 8 bases between the germline ends. CDR3 length: 14 amino acids. Germline loops: CDR1 SGHVS, CDR2 FQNEAQ. The DNA of the CDR3 is TGTGCCAGCAGCTTAGGTGGACAGTCCTACGAGCAGTACTTC. Translating it yields CASSLGGQSYEQYF.

V usage is TRBV5-1 and J usage is TRBJ2-7; D remains ambiguous. This CDR3 is built from 14 residues. Germline assignment: CDR1 SGHRS and CDR2 YFSETQ. The germline V and J ends were trimmed by 4 bases and 2 bases, with 13 bases remaining between them. CDR3: CASSPWTVTYEQYF. In DNA, the CDR3 is TGCGCCAGCAGCCCCTGGACGGTAACCTACGAGCAGTACTTC.

There are many counts of this clonotype. The chain couples TRBV7-6 to TRBJ1-1; 7 bases align to TRBD1. Germline CDR1 SGHVS, CDR2 FNYEAQ. The length of the CDR3 is 14 residues. V was clipped by 5 bases and J by 4 bases; unmatched bases: 7. The CDR3 sequence is CASSANDRATEAFF. Written as DNA, the CDR3 is TGTGCCAGCAGCGCGAACGACAGGGCCACTGAAGCTTTCTTT. The full variable domain, completed using reference TRBV7-6 and TRBJ1-1, is GAGVSQSPRYKVTKRGQDVALRCDPISGHVSLYWYRQALGQGPEFLTYFNYEAQQDKSGLPNDRFSAERPEGSISTLTIQRTEQRDSAMYRCASSANDRATEAFFGQGTRLTVV.

V gene TRBV29-1 combines with J gene TRBJ1-2; D is perhaps TRBD1 (6 bases). From germline, CDR1 is SQVTM and CDR2 ANQGSEA. The CDR3 has 11 amino acids. The V and J ends lost 7 bases and 8 bases respectively, with 14 bases between them. For the CDR3, the DNA is TGCAGCGCCGGCAGGGGCGCCGGCTACACCTTC. Encoded protein: CSAGRGAGYTF. The variable domain in full, with the rest retrieved from reference TRBV29-1 and TRBJ1-2, is SAVISQKPSRDICQRGTSLTIQCQVDSQVTMMFWYRQQPGQSLTLIATANQGSEATYESGFVIDKFPISRPNLTFSTLTVSNMSPEDSSIYLCSAGRGAGYTFGSGTRLTVV.

The chain has TRBV5-4 and TRBJ2-7; perhaps D is TRBD1 or TRBD2 (5 bases each). Germline values: CDR1 SGHNT, CDR2 YYREEE (reference sequence). The V gene lost 4 bases and the J gene lost 5 bases, with 19 bases spanning the gap. This CDR3 is 15 amino acids long. The CDR3 DNA is TGTGCCAGCAGCCCGGGACGAAGGTCCGGTCACGAGCAGTACTTC. This translates into CASSPGRRSGHEQYF.

The rearrangement links TRBV25-1 to TRBJ2-5, with D possibly being TRBD1 or TRBD2 (5 bases each). Germline V gene sequence: CDR1 MGHDK, CDR2 SYGVNS. The CDR3 contains 17 residues. Trimming stripped 4 bases from V and 5 bases from J, with 23 bases between. The CDR3 is CASSASGRGRIAETQYF. The CDR3 nucleotides are TGTGCCAGCAGTGCTTCCGGTCGGGGCCGAATAGCGGAGACCCAGTACTTC.

The chain has TRBV20-1 and TRBJ2-5; no firm D call. The CDR3 contains 13 residues. Germline lookup yields CDR1 DFQATT and CDR2 SNEGSKA (reference sequence). V was shortened by 7 bases and J by 5 bases, with 17 bases between the two germline ends. In DNA, the CDR3 is TGCAGTGGGGTCGACCCCCCCACCGAGACCCAGTACTTC. Its protein is CSGVDPPTETQYF.

This clonotype was seen at least ten times. The J gene is TRBJ2-6, the V gene TRBV9, with D hard to call. The CDR3 runs to 13 residues. Trimming removed 7 bases from V and 2 bases from J, with 7 bases in between. The germline V gene encodes CDR1 SGDLS and CDR2 YYNGEE. Written as DNA, the CDR3 is TGTGCCAGCTCAGCCACTGGGGCCAACGTCCTGACTTTC. This sequence encodes CASSATGANVLTF.

To note about this clonotype: A much larger clone sits a single nucleotide away, making a read error possible. This chain links TRBV20-1 with TRBJ1-2; 10 bases line up with TRBD1. V shed 3 bases, J shed 5 bases, and the junction held 6 bases outside the gene matches. The CDR3 spans 14 residues. Germline V gene sequence: CDR1 DFQATT, CDR2 SNEGSKA (reference sequence). The CDR3 nucleotides are TGCAGTGCTAGCGGACAGGGGGGATATTATGGCTACACCTTC. Amino acid sequence: CSASGQGGYYGYTF.

This clonotype was recorded many times. The CDR3 sequence is CASDGDSNQPQHF. The CDR3 DNA is TGTGCCAGCGACGGTGATAGCAATCAGCCCCAGCATTTT. The chain recombines TRBV2 with TRBJ1-5; no reliable D call. This CDR3 region has 13 residues. The germline CDR1 and CDR2 sequences are SNHLY and FYNNEI. Trimming removed 8 bases at V and 0 bases at J, with 8 bases between.

Only a few counts were recorded for this clonotype. V usage is TRBV10-3 and J usage is TRBJ1-2; unclear D gene. Trimming took 10 bases from V and 0 from J, leaving 12 bases between them. Looked up from germline, CDR1 is ENHRY and CDR2 is SYGVKD. The CDR3 is 13 residues long. In DNA, the CDR3 is TGTGCCACCAGCTACAACACTAACTATGGCTACACCTTC. It specifies CATSYNTNYGYTF.

This chain uses TRBV6-6 with TRBJ2-7, with D tentatively TRBD2 (7 bases). V gave up 7 bases and J gave up 3 bases, with 25 bases separating them. Germline lookup yields CDR1 MNHNY and CDR2 SVGAGI (reference sequence). The CDR3 runs 17 residues. The CDR3 DNA is TGTGCCAGCACTTCGCCCAGGGGTGGGCGGGGGAGCTACGAGCAGTACTTC. It encodes CASTSPRGGRGSYEQYF.

Only a few counts were recorded for this clonotype. The chain employs TRBV29-1 and TRBJ2-7; 10 bases fit TRBD2. Germline assignment: CDR1 SQVTM and CDR2 ANQGSEA. There are 13 residues in the CDR3. V lost 2 bases, J lost 2 bases, and 0 bases stayed unmatched. CDR3 residues: CSVELAGAYEQYF. The CDR3 DNA is TGCAGCGTTGAACTAGCGGGAGCCTACGAGCAGTACTTC.

This clonotype came up many times. The chain employs TRBV7-9 and TRBJ2-5; D possibly corresponds to TRBD2 (5 bases). The CDR3 sequence is 13 residues long. The V gene's germline CDR1 is SEHNR and CDR2 FQNEAQ (reference sequence). The ends were cut back, 5 bases at V and 4 bases at J, with 11 bases in the middle. The CDR3: CASSQEGGETQYF. The CDR3 region has the DNA TGTGCCAGCAGCCAAGAGGGTGGAGAGACCCAGTACTTC.

This clonotype was recorded at least ten times. The chain is built from TRBV7-6 and TRBJ2-2; 8 nucleotides match TRBD2. This CDR3 is built from 17 residues. CDR1 and CDR2 from the germline V gene are SGHVS and FNYEAQ. V shed 5 bases, J shed 1 base, and the junction held 9 bases outside the gene matches. The CDR3 nucleotides are TGTGCCAGCAGCCCCGAGGTCCTAGCGGGGAACACCGGGGAGCTGTTTTTT. This sequence encodes CASSPEVLAGNTGELFF.

This clonotype showed up many times. The chain is built from TRBV19 and TRBJ1-5; D gene unclear. The V gene's germline CDR1 is LNHDA and CDR2 SQIVND (reference sequence). V dropped 4 bases and J dropped 1 base, with 11 bases sitting between them. This CDR3 contains 15 residues. CDR3: CASSNGVRSNQPQHF. CDR3 DNA: TGTGCCAGTAGTAACGGGGTTCGGAGCAATCAGCCCCAGCATTTT.

This clonotype came up a few times. This chain links TRBV29-1 with TRBJ2-3, with 9 positions matching TRBD1. After removal of 7 bases from V and 5 bases from J, the junction contained 4 bases not matched to a gene. Per the germline V gene, CDR1 is SQVTM and CDR2 is ANQGSEA. The CDR3 runs 12 residues. Here the CDR3 DNA reads TGCAGCGCTGGACAGGGGATAGATACGCAGTATTTT. It codes for CSAGQGIDTQYF.

This clonotype has at least ten counts. The V gene is TRBV7-2, the J gene TRBJ1-3, with D possibly TRBD1 on 5 matching bases. CDR1 SGHTA and CDR2 FQGNSA come from the germline V gene. V was shortened by 7 bases and J by 2 bases, with 12 bases between the two germline ends. The CDR3 is 14 residues long. This chain's CDR3 is CASTLGGAGNTIYF. In DNA form, the CDR3 reads TGTGCCAGCACCTTGGGGGGAGCTGGAAACACCATATATTTT.

This clonotype was found many times. The chain combines TRBV29-1 with TRBJ1-2; the D gene is possibly TRBD1 (6 bases). Germline values: CDR1 SQVTM, CDR2 ANQGSEA. Between the trimmed V and J ends, which lost 0 bases and 3 bases, there was a span of 14 bases. This CDR3 is built from 15 residues. CDR3 sequence (DNA): TGCAGCGTTGAAGAAGCAACAGGGTCCTACTATGGCTACACCTTC. It is translated as CSVEEATGSYYGYTF.

This clonotype has a count of ten or more. This rearrangement joins TRBV10-2 to TRBJ1-5; D ambiguous. Germline V lookup: CDR1 WSHSY, CDR2 SAAADI. V lost 2 bases to trimming and J lost 4 bases, with 6 bases between them. There are 13 residues in the CDR3. In DNA, the CDR3 is TGCGCCAGCAGTGAGGCCCAAAATCAGCCCCAGCATTTT. Its translation is CASSEAQNQPQHF.

In this sample, this clonotype turned up a few times. The V call is TRBV7-9, the J call TRBJ2-2, with D possibly being TRBD1 or TRBD2 (5 bases each). The germline V gene encodes CDR1 SEHNR and CDR2 FQNEAQ (reference sequence). V dropped 5 bases and J dropped 0 bases, with 16 bases sitting between them. This CDR3 contains 17 residues. The CDR3 region is CASSLGEFSANTGELFF. The CDR3 DNA reads as TGTGCCAGCAGCCTAGGGGAGTTCAGCGCGAACACCGGGGAGCTGTTTTTT.

J is TRBJ2-3 and V is TRBV20-1; the match to TRBD2 covers 7 bases. This CDR3 contains 15 residues. CDR1 and CDR2 (germline): DFQATT, SNEGSKA (reference sequence). The J segment lost 0 bases and the V segment lost 3 bases, leaving 6 bases of the junction unmatched. The CDR3 region is CSASQLAPSTDTQYF. CDR3 DNA: TGCAGTGCTAGCCAACTAGCGCCTAGCACAGATACGCAGTATTTT.

This clonotype was detected ten times or more. This chain uses TRBV7-2 with TRBJ1-1; possible D gene TRBD1, 5 bases. V was trimmed by 7 bases and J by 3 bases, leaving 15 bases between them. This CDR3 has 14 residues. Germline CDR1 SGHTA, CDR2 FQGNSA. The CDR3, as DNA: TGTGCCAGCACCGAAACAGGTGGTGACACTGAAGCTTTCTTT. Amino acids: CASTETGGDTEAFF.

This clonotype was counted ten times or more. V gene TRBV29-1 combines with J gene TRBJ1-1; 7 nucleotides line up with TRBD1. Germline lookup yields CDR1 SQVTM and CDR2 ANQGSEA. The CDR3 is 14 residues long. V was clipped by 7 bases and J by 1 base; unmatched bases: 9. This chain's CDR3 is CSATGDGENTEAFF. DNA of the CDR3: TGCAGCGCCACAGGGGATGGGGAGAACACTGAAGCTTTCTTT.